This is a list of T cell receptor beta chains from one sample in a study of human T cells and chemical hapten exposure. MiXCR was run by TCRdb on the RACE reads, yielding one entry per CDR3 protein. The sample carries around 120,000 distinct CDR3 sequences, roughly 15% recorded once. The input for sequencing was whole blood, taken in connection with sensitization to the hapten diphenylcyclopropenone (DPC). The receptor source for this set is a man aged 18-30 years with alopecia areata. Some clones in this sample may be carry-over from other donors' samples. The CDR3 runs from the conserved cysteine through the conserved F or W. Each record gives: clone size, J gene, V gene, D gene, CDR3 DNA, CDR3 protein. A D gene is named only where the DNA matches it firmly. Clone size appears in some rows only: once, few, many, or a class for an expanded clone.

clone size: .; J gene: TRBJ2-3; V gene: TRBV19; D gene: TRBD1; CDR3 DNA: TGTGCCAGTAGTCCCCGGGACAGTGGCACAGATACGCAGTATTTT; CDR3 protein: CASSPRDSGTDTQYF
clone size: .; J gene: TRBJ2-5; V gene: TRBV4-3; D gene: .; CDR3 DNA: TGCGCCAGCAGCCAAGATTATGTGGGGACGGAGACCCAGTACTTC; CDR3 protein: CASSQDYVGTETQYF
clone size: .; J gene: TRBJ1-2; V gene: TRBV29-1; D gene: .; CDR3 DNA: TGCAGCGTTGAAGACCTTCAGGGTGACTATGGCTACACCTTC; CDR3 protein: CSVEDLQGDYGYTF
clone size: few; J gene: TRBJ2-3; V gene: TRBV5-1; D gene: .; CDR3 DNA: TGCGCCAGCAGCTTGGGGCAGGGGCCCACAGATACGCAGTATTTT; CDR3 protein: CASSLGQGPTDTQYF
clone size: few; J gene: TRBJ1-1; V gene: TRBV6-5; D gene: .; CDR3 DNA: TGTGCCAGCAGACACAGATACACTGAAGCTTTCTTT; CDR3 protein: CASRHRYTEAFF
clone size: .; J gene: TRBJ2-5; V gene: TRBV7-3; D gene: .; CDR3 DNA: TGTGCCAGCAGCCCGACAGGGACGGAGGGGGAGACCCAGTACTTC; CDR3 protein: CASSPTGTEGETQYF
clone size: .; J gene: TRBJ2-1; V gene: TRBV2; D gene: .; CDR3 DNA: TGTGCCAGCAGTCCAGGGTCCCGGGATGAGCAGTTCTTC; CDR3 protein: CASSPGSRDEQFF
clone size: many; J gene: TRBJ1-2; V gene: TRBV7-9; D gene: TRBD1; CDR3 DNA: TGTGCCAGCAGCCCGCCATTCGGGACAGACACGTATGGCTACACCTTC; CDR3 protein: CASSPPFGTDTYGYTF
clone size: .; J gene: TRBJ1-3; V gene: TRBV16; D gene: TRBD1; CDR3 DNA: TGTGCCAGCAGCCGAACCACAGGGGGAGGTGGAAACACCATATATTTT; CDR3 protein: CASSRTTGGGGNTIYF
clone size: .; J gene: TRBJ1-5; V gene: TRBV20-1; D gene: .; CDR3 DNA: TGCAGTGCTCCAACCGGGACACTTTATAGCAATCAGCCCCAGCATTTT; CDR3 protein: CSAPTGTLYSNQPQHF
clone size: .; J gene: TRBJ2-7; V gene: TRBV20-1; D gene: .; CDR3 DNA: TGCAGTGCTAGCGTCGGCCCAAGCAACGAGCAGTACTTC; CDR3 protein: CSASVGPSNEQYF
clone size: .; J gene: TRBJ1-5; V gene: TRBV7-6; D gene: .; CDR3 DNA: TGTGCCAGCAGTCTACTGAGTCAGCCCCAGCATTTT; CDR3 protein: CASSLLSQPQHF
clone size: .; J gene: TRBJ2-2; V gene: TRBV6-1; D gene: .; CDR3 DNA: TGTGCCAGCAGGGAAGGAGACAGCAACACCGGGGAGCTGTTTTTT; CDR3 protein: CASREGDSNTGELFF
clone size: .; J gene: TRBJ2-2; V gene: TRBV15; D gene: TRBD1; CDR3 DNA: TGTGCCACCAGCAGAGGAAGACAGGGGCCTCCAAACGGGGAGCTGTTTTTT; CDR3 protein: CATSRGRQGPPNGELFF
clone size: .; J gene: TRBJ1-1; V gene: TRBV29-1; D gene: TRBD1; CDR3 DNA: TGCAGCGTTGGACAGGGGGCATTGAACACTGAAGCTTTCTTT; CDR3 protein: CSVGQGALNTEAFF
clone size: many; J gene: TRBJ2-1; V gene: TRBV5-1; D gene: TRBD2; CDR3 DNA: TGTGCCAGCAGCTTAGTAGCGGGGGGGTACAATGAGCAGTTCTTC; CDR3 protein: CASSLVAGGYNEQFF